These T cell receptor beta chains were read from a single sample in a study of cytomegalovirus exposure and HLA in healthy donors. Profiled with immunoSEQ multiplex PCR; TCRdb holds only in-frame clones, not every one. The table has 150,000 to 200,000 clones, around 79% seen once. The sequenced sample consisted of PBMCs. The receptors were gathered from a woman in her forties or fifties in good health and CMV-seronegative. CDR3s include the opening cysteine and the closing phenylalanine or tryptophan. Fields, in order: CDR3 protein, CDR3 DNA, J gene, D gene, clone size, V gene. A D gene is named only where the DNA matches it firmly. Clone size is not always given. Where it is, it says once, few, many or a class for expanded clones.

CASSPGGTGELFF	TGTGCCAGCAGCCCCGGGGGCACCGGGGAGCTGTTTTTT	TRBJ2-2	-	-	TRBV28
CASSLRSGYEAFF	TGCGCCAGCAGCTTGCGGTCGGGATATGAAGCTTTCTTT	TRBJ1-1	-	few	TRBV5-1
CASSVGRWGDGYTF	TGTGCCAGCAGCGTAGGAAGGTGGGGGGATGGCTACACCTTC	TRBJ1-2	-	-	TRBV9
CASSLDRGSGNTIYF	TGCGCCAGCAGCCTGGACAGGGGCTCTGGAAACACCATATATTTT	TRBJ1-3	TRBD1	-	TRBV5-1
CASSSNPGQGADTQYF	TGTGCCAGCAGTTCCAATCCTGGACAGGGGGCAGATACGCAGTATTTT	TRBJ2-3	TRBD1	-	TRBV27
CASNLHGTDTQYF	TGTGCCAGCAATCTTCACGGTACAGATACGCAGTATTTT	TRBJ2-3	-	-	TRBV6-5
CASTSLAGPYEQYF	TGCGCCAGCACTTCTTTAGCGGGACCCTACGAGCAGTACTTC	TRBJ2-7	TRBD2	-	TRBV5-1
CASSVGGSGEQYF	TGTGCCAGCAGCGTAGGAGGCTCGGGGGAGCAGTACTTC	TRBJ2-7	-	-	TRBV9
CASARRGISVDEQFF	TGTGCTAGTGCCCGGAGAGGGATCAGCGTCGATGAGCAGTTCTTC	TRBJ2-1	-	-	TRBV12-5
CATVPGLAGGSYNEQFF	TGTGCCACTGTTCCGGGACTAGCGGGAGGCTCCTACAATGAGCAGTTCTTC	TRBJ2-1	TRBD2	-	TRBV15
CASSAQGAGTGELFF	TGTGCCAGCAGTGCTCAGGGGGCCGGCACCGGGGAGCTGTTTTTT	TRBJ2-2	TRBD1	-	TRBV6-1
CASSQDRALEANYGYTF	TGCGCCAGCAGCCAGGACAGGGCATTGGAGGCTAACTATGGCTACACCTTC	TRBJ1-2	TRBD1	few	TRBV4-3
CATSRDYLNTEAFF	TGTGCCACCAGCAGAGATTATCTGAACACTGAAGCTTTCTTT	TRBJ1-1	-	few	TRBV15
CASSPRTGIQETQYF	TGTGCCAGCTCACCACGGACAGGGATCCAAGAGACCCAGTACTTC	TRBJ2-5	TRBD1	-	TRBV18
CATSRDNPLRGEQYF	TGTGCCACCAGCAGAGATAATCCACTACGGGGGGAGCAGTACTTC	TRBJ2-7	-	-	TRBV15
CASSKIAGVGGYNEQFF	TGTGCCAGCAGCAAGATCGCAGGGGTTGGGGGTTACAATGAGCAGTTCTTC	TRBJ2-1	-	-	TRBV7-9
CASSLPARHVWTF	TGTGCCAGCAGCCTCCCCGCGAGGCATGTGTGGACCTTC	TRBJ1-2	-	-	TRBV7-9
CASSSFRQEQFF	TGTGCCAGCAGCTCCTTTCGACAGGAGCAGTTCTTC	TRBJ2-1	-	-	TRBV7-8
CAPGDRATDTQYF	TGTGCCCCTGGGGACAGGGCCACAGATACGCAGTATTTT	TRBJ2-3	TRBD1	-	TRBV2
CASRPFSGEQFF	TGTGCCAGCAGGCCTTTCTCGGGTGAGCAGTTCTTC	TRBJ2-1	-	-	TRBV2
CASSNPTGVRETQYF	TGTGCCAGCAGTAATCCGACAGGGGTGCGGGAGACCCAGTACTTC	TRBJ2-5	TRBD1	-	TRBV6-6
CASSDYRGQPQHF	TGTGCCAGCAGCGACTACAGGGGGCAGCCCCAGCATTTT	TRBJ1-5	TRBD1	-	TRBV5-4
CASSYSSSGSYEQYF	TGTGCCAGCAGTTACTCCTCTAGCGGGAGCTACGAGCAGTACTTC	TRBJ2-7	TRBD2	-	TRBV6-5